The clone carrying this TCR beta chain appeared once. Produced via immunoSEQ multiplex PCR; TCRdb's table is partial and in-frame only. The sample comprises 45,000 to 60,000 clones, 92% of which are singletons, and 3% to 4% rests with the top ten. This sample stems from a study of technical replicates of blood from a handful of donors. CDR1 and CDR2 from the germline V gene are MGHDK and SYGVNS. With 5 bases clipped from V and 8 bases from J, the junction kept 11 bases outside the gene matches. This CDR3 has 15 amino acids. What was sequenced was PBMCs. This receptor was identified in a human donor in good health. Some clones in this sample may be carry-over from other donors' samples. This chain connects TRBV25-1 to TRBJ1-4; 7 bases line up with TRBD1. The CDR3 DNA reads TGTGCCAGCAGTAAAACGACAGGGAAAGGGGAAAAACTGTTTTTT. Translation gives CASSKTTGKGEKLFF.